These 10 T cell receptor beta chains share one sample of origin, sequenced in a study of shared clonotypes between healthy human individuals. Produced via immunoSEQ multiplex PCR; TCRdb's table is partial and in-frame only. The data hold roughly 2.2 million clones, with 85% to 95% observed a single time. The sample was naive CD4+ T cells from PBMCs. Described subset: CD45RA+ positively selected. These receptors all come from a man between 18 and 29 years old in good health. Some clones in this sample may be carry-over from other donors' samples.

The chain joins TRBV28 to TRBJ2-2; 8 bases are a match to TRBD1. V trimming: 6 bases; J trimming: 0 bases; junction bases outside the gene matches: 6. Germline V gives CDR1 MDHEN, CDR2 SYDVKM. The CDR3 has 16 residues. The CDR3 reads CASRGPTGANTGELFF. The CDR3 coding sequence is TGTGCCAGCAGAGGACCGACAGGGGCGAACACCGGGGAGCTGTTTTTT.

The chain couples TRBV30 to TRBJ2-2; D tentatively fits TRBD1 or TRBD2 (5 bases each). The germline CDR1 and CDR2 sequences are GTSNPN and SVGIG (reference sequence). The CDR3 is 14 amino acids. The DNA of the CDR3 is TGTGCTTTGGGACCGCTACGTGGAACCGGGGAGCTGTTTTTT. This codes for CALGPLRGTGELFF.

The chain links TRBV9 to TRBJ2-1; the match to TRBD2 covers 7 bases. V dropped 0 bases and J dropped 1; count of bases not matched to a gene: 1. The length of the CDR3 is 15 residues. Germline CDR1 reads SGDLS; CDR2 reads YYNGEE. The CDR3 loop reads CASSVGDYSYNEQFF. CDR3 nucleotide sequence: TGTGCCAGCAGCGTAGGGGACTATTCCTACAATGAGCAGTTCTTC.

The genes are TRBV2 and TRBJ2-5; D is possibly TRBD2 (5 bases). V lost 7 bases and J lost 8, with 20 bases in between. CDR1 is SNHLY and CDR2 is FYNNEI in the germline V gene. This CDR3 region has 14 residues. The CDR3: CASTGRGPTGTQYF. The CDR3 region has the DNA TGTGCCAGCACCGGACGAGGGCCCACGGGTACCCAGTACTTC. Looking up the rest from reference TRBV2 and TRBJ2-5 gives the full variable domain: EPEVTQTPSHQVTQMGQEVILRCVPISNHLYFYWYRQILGQKVEFLVSFYNNEISEKSEIFDDQFSVERPDGSNFTLKIRSTKLEDSAMYFCASTGRGPTGTQYFGPGTRLLVL.

The V call is TRBV11-2, the J call TRBJ1-4; D may be TRBD1 (5 bases). Germline CDR1 reads SGHAT; CDR2 reads FQNNGV. This CDR3 comprises 16 residues. V was pared by 1 base and J by 4 bases, with 13 bases between. CDR3 DNA sequence: TGTGCCAGCAGCTTAGGTCCGGGACGGAGTAATGAAAAACTGTTTTTT. It is translated as CASSLGPGRSNEKLFF.

This chain connects TRBV7-2 to TRBJ2-3; 10 bases are shared with TRBD2. Trimming at V came to 2 bases and at J to 1 base, leaving 3 bases not matched to a gene. Germline CDR1 SGHTA, CDR2 FQGNSA. The length of the CDR3 is 16 residues. The CDR3 loop is CASSLLGTSGTDTQYF. The CDR3 coding sequence is TGTGCCAGCAGCTTATTGGGGACTAGCGGCACAGATACGCAGTATTTT. The full variable domain, rest sourced from reference TRBV7-2 and TRBJ2-3, is GAGVSQSPSNKVTEKGKDVELRCDPISGHTALYWYRQSLGQGLEFLIYFQGNSAPDKSGLPSDRFSAERTGGSVSTLTIQRTQQEDSAVYLCASSLLGTSGTDTQYFGPGTRLTVL.

The gene calls are TRBV14 and TRBJ2-1, with 10 bases that match TRBD1. In germline, CDR1 is SGHDN, CDR2 FVKESK. Trimming removed 5 bases from V and 6 bases from J; junction bases left unmatched: 4. The CDR3 runs 14 residues. In DNA form, the CDR3 reads TGTGCCAGCAGCGGACAGGGGGTAAGCAATGAGCAGTTCTTC. This translates into CASSGQGVSNEQFF.

This clone has a single count. The chain carries TRBV29-1 and TRBJ1-4; TRBD1 matches at 7 bases. V shed 1 base, J shed 4 bases, and the junction held 6 bases outside the gene matches. This CDR3 comprises 15 residues. Germline V CDR1 and CDR2: SQVTM, ANQGSEA. The CDR3 coding sequence is TGCAGCGTTGAAGTTACAGGGGTTGGTAATGAAAAACTGTTTTTT. Protein product: CSVEVTGVGNEKLFF. The full variable domain, with the rest looked up from reference TRBV29-1 and TRBJ1-4, is SAVISQKPSRDICQRGTSLTIQCQVDSQVTMMFWYRQQPGQSLTLIATANQGSEATYESGFVIDKFPISRPNLTFSTLTVSNMSPEDSSIYLCSVEVTGVGNEKLFFGSGTQLSVL.

The V and J genes are TRBV5-4 and TRBJ2-1; tentative D call: TRBD1 (6 bases). Trimming stripped 4 bases from V and 3 bases from J, with 17 bases between. The length of the CDR3 is 16 residues. CDR1 is SGHNT and CDR2 is YYREEE in the germline V gene (reference sequence). As DNA, the CDR3 is TGTGCCAGCAGCCCCTGGGGGCGCCTGAACTACAATGAGCAGTTCTTC. It yields the protein CASSPWGRLNYNEQFF.

The chain joins TRBV7-2 to TRBJ2-5; 13 nucleotides line up with TRBD2. Gene TRBJ2-7 matches the end of the DNA better, so the J call may be wrong. The CDR3 length is 15 residues. Per germline, CDR1 SGHTA and CDR2 FQGNSA. This chain's CDR3 is CASSLPGLAGYEQYF. The CDR3 DNA follows: TGTGCCAGCAGCCTACCGGGACTAGCGGGGTACGAGCAGTACTTC.